These 8 T cell receptor beta chains were sequenced from one sample in a study of T cell responses to AZD1222 COVID-19 vaccine. Here immunoSEQ multiplex PCR was the method, and the copy in TCRdb shows in-frame clones only, minus some. The sample has around 52,000 clones, approximately 86% seen once. Sequences were derived from peripheral blood, sampled on day 0 of AZD1222 vaccination. These receptors were taken from an adult in good health.

The chain couples TRBV27 to TRBJ2-1, with 10 bases aligning to TRBD2. The germline V gene has CDR1 MNHEY and CDR2 SMNVEV (reference sequence). V was clipped by 3 bases and J by 9 bases; unmatched bases: 8. CDR3 length equals 15 residues. The CDR3 DNA reads TGTGCCAGCAGTTTTTCAGCGGGAGGGATTACTGAGCAGTTCTTC. It is translated as CASSFSAGGITEQFF.

The V call is TRBV10-2, the J call TRBJ1-4; D not certain. The CDR3 totals 14 residues. Trimming removed 0 bases from V and 6 bases from J, with 8 bases in between. Germline CDR1 reads WSHSY; CDR2 reads SAAADI. CDR3 sequence: CASSESWGDEKLFF. The CDR3 coding sequence is TGCGCCAGCAGTGAGTCGTGGGGAGATGAAAAACTGTTTTTT.

The rearrangement joins TRBV7-3 to TRBJ2-1; 7 positions agree with TRBD1. Germline-derived CDR1 and CDR2 are SGHTA and FQGTGA. The CDR3 is 17 amino acids. V dropped 5 bases and J dropped 0; count of bases not matched to a gene: 10. The CDR3 DNA follows: TGTGCCAGCAGCCGCACAGGGGTGGCCCCCTCCTACAATGAGCAGTTCTTC. Its translation is CASSRTGVAPSYNEQFF. Full variable domain (remainder filled in from reference TRBV7-3 and TRBJ2-1): GAGVSQTPSNKVTEKGKYVELRCDPISGHTALYWYRQSLGQGPEFLIYFQGTGAADDSGLPNDRFFAVRPEGSVSTLKIQRTERGDSAVYLCASSRTGVAPSYNEQFFGPGTRLTVL.

This clone was detected once. This rearrangement joins TRBV7-9 to TRBJ2-1; perhaps TRBD1 as D (6 bases). V lost 5 bases and J lost 4, with 15 bases in between. Per germline, CDR1 SEHNR and CDR2 FQNEAQ (reference sequence). The CDR3 length is 15 residues. CDR3 nucleotide sequence: TGTGCCAGCAGCGCCCGGACAGTGAAATACAATGAGCAGTTCTTC. It translates to CASSARTVKYNEQFF. Full variable domain (missing parts from reference TRBV7-9 and TRBJ2-1): DTGVSQNPRHKITKRGQNVTFRCDPISEHNRLYWYRQTLGQGPEFLTYFQNEAQLEKSRLLSDRFSAERPKGSFSTLEIQRTEQGDSAMYLCASSARTVKYNEQFFGPGTRLTVL.

This chain uses TRBV27 with TRBJ2-2; 11 bases are shared with TRBD2. This CDR3 region has 14 residues. Trimming at V came to 8 bases and at J to 7 bases, leaving 6 bases not matched to a gene. CDR1 is MNHEY, CDR2 SMNVEV, per germline (reference sequence). DNA of the CDR3: TGTGCCAGCTCTCTAGCGGGAGGTTTCGGGGAGCTGTTTTTT. Translation: CASSLAGGFGELFF.

The CDR3 is CASSLSRGSYNEQFF. CDR3 bases: TGTGCCAGCAGCTTGTCCCGAGGGAGCTACAATGAGCAGTTCTTC. The chain has TRBV7-3 and TRBJ2-1, with D perhaps TRBD2 (5 bases). V dropped 3 bases and J dropped 3 bases, with 12 bases sitting between them. Per germline, CDR1 SGHTA and CDR2 FQGTGA. The CDR3 spans 15 residues.

V is TRBV6-5 and J is TRBJ1-1; tentative D call: TRBD1 (5 bases). This CDR3 is built from 13 residues. V lost 6 bases, J lost 2 bases, and 10 bases lay in between. CDR1 and CDR2 (germline): MNHEY, SVGAGI. This CDR3 reads CASRIGVNTEAFF. CDR3 nucleotide sequence: TGTGCCAGCAGGATAGGGGTTAACACTGAAGCTTTCTTT.

V and J are TRBV5-6 and TRBJ1-2, with D maybe TRBD1 (5 bases). V shed 4 bases and J shed 3 bases, with 16 bases lying between them. Germline V gene sequence: CDR1 SGHDT, CDR2 YYEEEE. CDR3 size: 15 residues. The CDR3 loop is CASSRLGGGDYGYTF. DNA for the CDR3: TGTGCCAGCAGCCGACTGGGGGGAGGCGACTATGGCTACACCTTC.